What follows are 25 T cell receptor beta chains derived from one specimen sequenced in a study of CD8+ T cells in alopecia areata. The authors extracted RNA and reverse transcribed it into cDNA as the sequencing template. The data were produced by immunoSEQ multiplex PCR, yet TCRdb's version contains in-frame clones alone and is incomplete. This table has 170,000 or so clones, 50% to 60% appearing once. The sample here was CD4+ T cells sorted from blood, taken at week 0. These receptors were collected from a human donor with alopecia areata.

This clone was seen a few times. Distinct nucleotide sequences in the sample also encode this CDR3. The chain is built from TRBV2 and TRBJ2-5; D gene uncertain. The V end lost 3 bases, the J end lost 5 bases, and 4 bases lay between the germline ends. The CDR3 loop spans 11 amino acids. Per the germline V gene, CDR1 is SNHLY and CDR2 is FYNNEI. This chain's CDR3 is CASSEWETQYF. For the CDR3, the DNA is TGTGCCAGCAGTGAGTGGGAGACCCAGTACTTC. The whole variable domain, remainder taken from reference TRBV2 and TRBJ2-5, is EPEVTQTPSHQVTQMGQEVILRCVPISNHLYFYWYRQILGQKVEFLVSFYNNEISEKSEIFDDQFSVERPDGSNFTLKIRSTKLEDSAMYFCASSEWETQYFGPGTRLLVL.

This chain joins TRBV5-6 and TRBJ2-5; D call uncertain. The germline V gene encodes CDR1 SGHDT and CDR2 YYEEEE. The V and J ends lost 2 bases and 2 bases respectively, with 4 bases between them. The CDR3 is made up of 12 amino acids. The CDR3 DNA follows: TGTGCCAGCAGCTTTGTGCAAGAGACCCAGTACTTC. As protein: CASSFVQETQYF.

This clone is a singleton in its sample. The J gene is TRBJ2-4, the V gene TRBV2, with D tentatively TRBD1 (5 bases). V was shortened by 8 bases and J by 6 bases, with 14 bases between the two germline ends. Germline CDR1 reads SNHLY; CDR2 reads FYNNEI. The CDR3 extends over 13 amino acids. The CDR3 DNA is TGTGCCAGCGCCGGTGTGCAGGGAAACATTCAGTACTTC. Protein product: CASAGVQGNIQYF.

In this sample, this clone turned up once. The V gene is TRBV30, the J gene TRBJ2-7; the match to TRBD1 covers 10 bases. Trimming removed 5 bases from V and 7 bases from J; junction bases left unmatched: 14. This CDR3 has 15 amino acids. Germline V gives CDR1 GTSNPN, CDR2 SVGIG (reference sequence). The CDR3 sequence is CAWGPGGTGDWEQYF. The CDR3 DNA reads as TGTGCCTGGGGGCCTGGTGGGACAGGGGATTGGGAGCAGTACTTC. The full variable domain, rest sourced from reference TRBV30 and TRBJ2-7, is SQTIHQWPATLVQPVGSPLSLECTVEGTSNPNLYWYRQAAGRGLQLLFYSVGIGQISSEVPQNLSASRPQDRQFILSSKKLLLSDSGFYLCAWGPGGTGDWEQYFGPGTRLTVT.

V gene TRBV20-1 combines with J gene TRBJ2-7; tentatively, D is TRBD1 (5 bases). Per germline, CDR1 DFQATT and CDR2 SNEGSKA (reference sequence). Trimming took 4 bases from V and 3 from J, leaving 7 bases between them. The CDR3 consists of 11 residues. The CDR3 loop is CSAMDNYEQYF. The DNA for the CDR3 is TGCAGTGCTATGGACAACTACGAGCAGTACTTC.

The chain combines TRBV6-1 with TRBJ2-5, with D possibly called TRBD1 or TRBD2 (5 bases each). The CDR3 has 12 amino acids. V was cut by 8 bases and J by 5 bases, with 12 bases left in between. CDR1 is MNHNS and CDR2 is SASEGT in the germline V gene. The CDR3 bases are TGTGCCAGCGGGACGGACTGGGAGACCCAGTACTTC. Residues: CASGTDWETQYF.

The chain couples TRBV5-6 to TRBJ2-7; TRBD2 aligns across 9 bases. Germline trimming cut 4 bases from V and 3 bases from J; bases unmatched to any gene: 5. This CDR3 is built from 14 residues. Germline assignment: CDR1 SGHDT and CDR2 YYEEEE. CDR3 in amino acids: CASSATSGNYEQYF. CDR3 nucleotides: TGTGCCAGCAGCGCGACTAGCGGCAACTACGAGCAGTACTTC.

This chain joins TRBV30 and TRBJ1-2; D gene unclear. This CDR3 is built from 12 residues. CDR1 and CDR2 (germline): GTSNPN, SVGIG (reference sequence). V lost 2 bases, J lost 2 bases, and 6 bases lay in between. CDR3 bases: TGTGCCTGGAGTTCCGGGAACTATGGCTACACCTTC. It specifies CAWSSGNYGYTF.

J is TRBJ2-2 and V is TRBV29-1; D is possibly TRBD1 (6 bases). V gave up 6 bases and J gave up 0 bases, with 11 bases separating them. Germline V gives CDR1 SQVTM, CDR2 ANQGSEA. CDR3 length equals 14 residues. Written as DNA, the CDR3 is TGCAGCGTACGACAGGCTACGAACACCGGGGAGCTGTTTTTT. It codes for CSVRQATNTGELFF.

The rearrangement links TRBV29-1 to TRBJ2-5; D is tentatively TRBD1 or TRBD2 (5 bases each). The CDR3 has 12 residues. Trimming shortened V by 8 bases and J by 2 bases, and 12 bases separated the two germline ends. Germline CDR1 is SQVTM and CDR2 is ANQGSEA. CDR3 protein: CSTTGGQETQYF. CDR3 bases: TGCAGCACCACAGGCGGGCAAGAGACCCAGTACTTC.

V and J are TRBV7-2 and TRBJ2-7, with D unresolved. This CDR3 has 12 amino acids. Per germline, CDR1 SGHTA and CDR2 FQGNSA. Trimming cost V 0 bases and J 7 bases, with 7 bases left between them. This CDR3 is CASSLAVKEQYF. Written as DNA, the CDR3 is TGTGCCAGCAGCTTAGCGGTAAAGGAGCAGTACTTC. Based on the CDR3 plus reference TRBV7-2 and TRBJ2-7, the full variable domain is GAGVSQSPSNKVTEKGKDVELRCDPISGHTALYWYRQSLGQGLEFLIYFQGNSAPDKSGLPSDRFSAERTGGSVSTLTIQRTQQEDSAVYLCASSLAVKEQYFGPGTRLTVT.

This clone was picked up a small number of times. The V gene is TRBV27, the J gene TRBJ2-5; D remains ambiguous. This CDR3 comprises 12 residues. The V and J ends lost 6 bases and 7 bases respectively, with 12 bases between them. Germline V gene data show CDR1 as MNHEY and CDR2 as SMNVEV (reference sequence). CDR3 residues: CASSSTGGTQYF. CDR3 nucleotides: TGTGCCAGCAGCTCTACGGGTGGGACCCAGTACTTC.

The chain couples TRBV25-1 to TRBJ1-2; no clear D gene. Germline-derived CDR1 and CDR2 are MGHDK and SYGVNS. The CDR3 has 11 amino acids. With 4 bases removed from V and 8 bases from J, the gap between germline ends came to 8 bases. In DNA form, the CDR3 reads TGTGCCAGCAGTGGAGTAGCCGGCTACACCTTC. Translating gives CASSGVAGYTF.

The chain uses TRBV7-2 and TRBJ2-3, with D perhaps matching TRBD2 (6 bases). This CDR3 has 16 residues. The V and J ends lost 6 bases and 0 bases respectively, with 16 bases between them. Germline V gene data show CDR1 as SGHTA and CDR2 as FQGNSA. CDR3 coding DNA: TGTGCCAGCAGTAGTCTAGCGCCCCTTAGCACAGATACGCAGTATTTT. Protein product: CASSSLAPLSTDTQYF.

The V and J genes are TRBV2 and TRBJ1-5; the D gene is possibly TRBD1 (6 bases). V was pared by 8 bases and J by 3 bases, with 17 bases between. The CDR3 consists of 15 residues. Germline lookup yields CDR1 SNHLY and CDR2 FYNNEI. As DNA, the CDR3 is TGTGCCAGCTGCTTCGAGGGGGGGGTCAATCAGCCCCAGCATTTT. It specifies CASCFEGGVNQPQHF.

The chain carries TRBV19 and TRBJ2-6; D unclear. Germline CDR1 reads LNHDA; CDR2 reads SQIVND (reference sequence). The CDR3 totals 13 residues. Trimming removed 7 bases at V and 0 bases at J, with 4 bases between. CDR3 amino acids: CASKPSGANVLTF. CDR3 DNA sequence: TGTGCCAGTAAACCCTCTGGGGCCAACGTCCTGACTTTC.

This rearrangement joins TRBV4-2 to TRBJ2-3; possibly TRBD2 for D (5 bases). The ends were cut back, 1 base at V and 1 base at J, with 6 bases in the middle. This CDR3 is 14 amino acids long. Germline CDR1 LGHNA, CDR2 YNFKEQ. The CDR3 nucleotides read TGTGCCAGCAGCCAAGGCGGGCGCACAGATACGCAGTATTTT. Translated, it gives CASSQGGRTDTQYF.

The V call is TRBV29-1, the J call TRBJ1-5; D is unclear. Looked up from germline, CDR1 is SQVTM and CDR2 is ANQGSEA. Trimming removed 5 bases at V and 2 bases at J, with 10 bases between. The CDR3 sequence is 13 residues long. The CDR3 coding sequence is TGCAGCGTTAGGGAATTCGGCAATCAGCCCCAGCATTTT. Its protein is CSVREFGNQPQHF.

This chain joins TRBV4-1 and TRBJ2-5; 8 positions match TRBD2. The junction had 5 bases not matched to a gene; V was cut back by 2 bases and J by 0 bases. The CDR3 totals 16 residues. In germline, CDR1 is MGHRA, CDR2 YSYEKL. The CDR3 reads CASSQRTGRDQETQYF. The DNA for the CDR3 is TGCGCCAGCAGCCAAAGAACCGGGAGGGACCAAGAGACCCAGTACTTC.

The CDR3 reads CASSSLSGGDEQYF. The CDR3 DNA reads TGTGCCAGCAGTTCCCTATCCGGGGGGGACGAGCAGTACTTC. This chain links TRBV6-5 with TRBJ2-7; TRBD2 agrees at 8 bases. CDR3 length: 14 amino acids. Germline trimming cut 4 bases from V and 5 bases from J; bases unmatched to any gene: 7. CDR1 and CDR2 (germline): MNHEY, SVGAGI.

The chain joins TRBV30 to TRBJ1-6; D is uncertain. The length of the CDR3 is 13 residues. Germline loops: CDR1 GTSNPN, CDR2 SVGIG (reference sequence). The V end lost 4 bases, the J end lost 10 bases, and 14 bases lay between the germline ends. CDR3 amino acids: CAWNLFADSPLHF. For the CDR3, the DNA is TGTGCCTGGAATCTTTTTGCAGACTCACCCCTCCACTTT. The whole variable domain, filled in from reference TRBV30 and TRBJ1-6, reads SQTIHQWPATLVQPVGSPLSLECTVEGTSNPNLYWYRQAAGRGLQLLFYSVGIGQISSEVPQNLSASRPQDRQFILSSKKLLLSDSGFYLCAWNLFADSPLHFGNGTRLTVT.

The genes are TRBV7-9 and TRBJ2-1; a possible D gene is TRBD1 (8 bases). Trimming removed 0 bases at V and 4 bases at J, with 13 bases between. CDR1 is SEHNR and CDR2 is FQNEAQ in the germline V gene (reference sequence). This CDR3 contains 16 residues. CDR3 in DNA: TGTGCCAGCAGCTTAGCGGGGGGGACAGGTTACAATGAGCAGTTCTTC. Residues: CASSLAGGTGYNEQFF.

This clone was seen only a few times. The chain is built from TRBV28 and TRBJ2-3, with D uncertain. Germline assignment: CDR1 MDHEN and CDR2 SYDVKM. CDR3 length: 15 residues. V lost 4 bases and J lost 3, with 14 bases in between. CDR3 sequence (DNA): TGTGCCAGCAGTTCCCAACAGAGTATTACAGATACGCAGTATTTT. Its translation: CASSSQQSITDTQYF.

The chain employs TRBV7-9 and TRBJ2-5; possible D gene TRBD2, 7 bases. This CDR3 spans 16 amino acids. CDR1 SEHNR and CDR2 FQNEAQ come from the germline V gene (reference sequence). Trimming removed 4 bases from V and 2 bases from J, with 17 bases in between. CDR3 loop: CASSSPRGAIQETQYF. CDR3 DNA sequence: TGTGCCAGCAGCTCGCCCCGGGGGGCAATTCAAGAGACCCAGTACTTC.

This rearrangement joins TRBV5-1 to TRBJ2-2; D is ambiguous. The CDR3 has 12 amino acids. V lost 1 base and J 7 bases, leaving 5 bases between the germline ends. From germline, CDR1 is SGHRS and CDR2 YFSETQ. CDR3 amino acids: CASSLPGGELFF. In DNA form, the CDR3 reads TGCGCCAGCAGCTTGCCGGGCGGGGAGCTGTTTTTT.